This T cell receptor (beta chain) originates from a study of CD8 T cells in ankylosing spondylitis. Points from the study as a whole: Disease-linked clones proved CD8+ and comparatively uncommon in peripheral blood. Previously reported in reactive arthritis synovial fluid and blood were some of the motif variants. The study identified a TCR beta motif of several highly homologous variants that appeared characteristic of ankylosing spondylitis blood.

About this clonotype: Its antigen remains unknown.

With 3 bases removed from V and 8 bases from J, the gap between germline ends came to 10 bases. This CDR3 is built from 13 residues. Preparation of TCR beta libraries was done by quantitative 5'-RACE with molecular barcodes. Each CDR3 protein gets one entry after TCRdb re-called the 5' RACE reads with MiXCR. The data show under 200,000 distinct CDR3 sequences, approximately 9.9% seen once. The sequenced material came from blood, either unsorted or a sorted T cell fraction (not recorded which). The clonotype originates from a female donor with ankylosing spondylitis or in good health (not recorded which). J is TRBJ2-2 and V is TRBV12-3 or TRBV12-4; D unclear. The CDR3 region has the DNA TGTGCCAGCAGTTTCGGATTAACGGGGGAGCTGTTTTTT. Residues: CASSFGLTGELFF.